This entry lists 23 T cell receptor beta chains sequenced from one sample in a study of blood T cell repertoires in COVID-19 (dated by TCRdb to about 2020). Library generation was performed with the immunoSEQ multiplex PCR assay. TCRdb limited this immuneACCESS table to in-frame rearrangements with V and J called. A share of clones is missing; checked studies link under half to unresolved V genes, and the rest is unexplained. A total of hundreds of thousands of clones appear in this sample, about nine tenths of them only once. Jointly, the top ten make up about 2.2% of the sample. Sequencing was done on a sample of peripheral blood. Every receptor here comes from a woman aged 45-65 years who had recovered from COVID-19.

The chain couples TRBV5-1 to TRBJ1-2, with a tentative D call TRBD1 (5 bases). This CDR3 has 16 residues. CDR1 is SGHRS, CDR2 YFSETQ, per germline. Trimming removed 1 base from V and 4 bases from J, with 17 bases in between. CDR3 nucleotides: TGCGCCAGCAGCTTGATGAGTTCGGGGGGGACCTATGGCTACACCTTC. Translated, it gives CASSLMSSGGTYGYTF.

J is TRBJ2-7 and V is TRBV4-2; the D is unclear. This CDR3 has 12 residues. Germline CDR1 is LGHNA and CDR2 is YNFKEQ. V lost 1 base and J lost 7, with 8 bases in between. The DNA of the CDR3 is TGTGCCAGCAGCCAAGGGCGGCTTGAGCAGTACTTC. Translation gives CASSQGRLEQYF.

The V and J genes are TRBV4-3 and TRBJ2-1; 9 bases are shared with TRBD2. The ends lost 1 base at V and 4 bases at J; junction bases unmatched: 8. Germline V gene sequence: CDR1 LGHNA, CDR2 YSLEER. The CDR3 covers 17 residues. The CDR3 protein is CASSQVPPAGGYNEQFF. The CDR3 region has the DNA TGCGCCAGCAGCCAAGTTCCCCCTGCGGGAGGGTACAATGAGCAGTTCTTC.

The rearrangement joins TRBV12-5 to TRBJ1-1; the D is unclear. Germline CDR1 is LGHNT and CDR2 is FRNRAP. V dropped 5 bases and J dropped 3 bases, with 7 bases sitting between them. The CDR3 totals 12 residues. The CDR3 spells CASGRDDTEAFF. In nucleotides, the CDR3 is TGTGCTAGTGGTCGAGATGACACTGAAGCTTTCTTT.

Here the CDR3 DNA reads TGTGCCAGCAGGTCAGGGCGAACAGGGTCTATCATGAACACTGAAGCTTTCTTT. Translation: CASRSGRTGSIMNTEAFF. The chain combines TRBV5-5 with TRBJ1-1, with D possibly matching TRBD1 (6 bases). The CDR3 runs 18 residues. The germline CDR1 and CDR2 sequences are SGHKS and YYEKEE (reference sequence). V was trimmed by 5 bases and J by 0 bases, leaving 23 bases between them. Supplemented by reference TRBV5-5 and TRBJ1-1, the full variable domain reads DAGVTQSPTHLIKTRGQQVTLRCSPISGHKSVSWYQQVLGQGPQFIFQYYEKEERGRGNFPDRFSARQFPNYSSELNVNALLLGDSALYLCASRSGRTGSIMNTEAFFGQGTRLTVV.

The chain joins TRBV28 to TRBJ2-7; D perhaps matches TRBD2 (6 bases). The CDR3 length is 14 residues. V lost 7 bases and J lost 1, with 14 bases in between. Germline CDR1 MDHEN, CDR2 SYDVKM. The DNA of the CDR3 is TGTGCCAGCACCCGGGCGGAGGGGTCCTACGAGCAGTACTTC. Translation: CASTRAEGSYEQYF.

This clone was seen just once. The chain recombines TRBV5-4 with TRBJ2-5, with no clear D. Looked up from germline, CDR1 is SGHNT and CDR2 is YYREEE (reference sequence). The CDR3 is made up of 14 amino acids. V lost 5 bases and J 0 bases, leaving 11 bases between the germline ends. The CDR3 loop is CASSSELYQETQYF. DNA of the CDR3: TGTGCCAGCAGTTCGGAGTTGTACCAAGAGACCCAGTACTTC.

The genes are TRBV4-3 and TRBJ2-7, with D maybe TRBD1 (6 bases). Trimming left V 0 bases short and J 2 bases short, with 20 bases between. The germline CDR1 and CDR2 sequences are LGHNA and YSLEER. The CDR3 has 18 amino acids. The CDR3 here is CASSQDVFEAGAPYEQYF. In DNA form, the CDR3 reads TGCGCCAGCAGCCAAGATGTCTTTGAGGCAGGGGCTCCCTACGAGCAGTACTTC.

The chain uses TRBV7-2 and TRBJ1-3; D is undetermined. CDR1 and CDR2 from the germline V gene are SGHTA and FQGNSA. Trimming cost V 5 bases and J 0 bases, with 11 bases left between them. This CDR3 region has 15 residues. This chain's CDR3 is CASSLTRVSGNTIYF. DNA of the CDR3: TGTGCCAGCAGCCTCACTAGGGTCTCTGGAAACACCATATATTTT.

The chain has TRBV6-5 and TRBJ2-7, with D maybe TRBD2 (5 bases). Trimming stripped 0 bases from V and 5 bases from J, with 11 bases between. The CDR3 has 14 residues. CDR1 is MNHEY, CDR2 SVGAGI, per germline. The CDR3 spells CASSYSGVSDEQYF. As DNA, the CDR3 is TGTGCCAGCAGTTACTCCGGGGTTAGTGACGAGCAGTACTTC.

This rearrangement joins TRBV19 to TRBJ1-2; weak D call: TRBD1 (5 bases). The CDR3 extends over 14 amino acids. V was cut by 5 bases and J by 1 base, with 11 bases left in between. CDR1 and CDR2 (germline): LNHDA, SQIVND (reference sequence). Here the CDR3 DNA reads TGTGCCAGTAGTCCCGGGGGGGGTAACTATGGCTACACCTTC. Amino acids: CASSPGGGNYGYTF.

This clone has only one observation. The J gene is TRBJ2-1, the V gene TRBV5-1; 9 bases match TRBD2. Per germline, CDR1 SGHRS and CDR2 YFSETQ. The CDR3 covers 16 residues. With V trimmed by 1 base and J by 3 bases, 5 bases remained unmatched. The CDR3 DNA reads as TGCGCCAGCAGCTTGCGGCGGGGGGGAAACTACAATGAGCAGTTCTTC. Translated: CASSLRRGGNYNEQFF.

The V gene is TRBV24-1, the J gene TRBJ1-2, with 8 bases matching TRBD1. Germline V gene sequence: CDR1 KGHDR, CDR2 SFDVKD. V shed 4 bases, J shed 8 bases, and the junction held 8 bases outside the gene matches. The CDR3 spans 14 residues. CDR3 coding DNA: TGTGCCACCAGTGACTCCACGGACAGGGTCGGCTACACCTTC. Translation gives CATSDSTDRVGYTF.

V is TRBV6-1 and J is TRBJ2-1; 13 nucleotides match TRBD2. Germline V CDR1 and CDR2: MNHNS, SASEGT. V lost 3 bases and J lost 7; bases outside the gene matches: 9. This CDR3 is 17 amino acids long. Here the CDR3 DNA reads TGTGCCAGCAGTGATGGCCTGACTAGCGGGAGGATAAATGAGCAGTTCTTC. Translating it yields CASSDGLTSGRINEQFF.

DNA for the CDR3: TGTGCCAGCAGCCTAGAAGGCTCCTCGGTGCAGTTCTTC. It specifies CASSLEGSSVQFF. The chain recombines TRBV7-3 with TRBJ2-1; unclear D gene. Trimming took off 5 bases at V and 12 bases at J, with 17 bases between the two ends. Germline V gene sequence: CDR1 SGHTA, CDR2 FQGTGA. The CDR3 has 13 amino acids.

The chain has TRBV7-2 and TRBJ2-1; 7 positions match TRBD2. CDR1 and CDR2 (germline): SGHTA, FQGNSA. This CDR3 contains 15 residues. The V and J ends lost 4 bases and 7 bases, in that order; junction bases with no gene match: 10. DNA for the CDR3: TGTGCCAGCAGCTCTCAACCCCGGGGGGTGAATGAGCAGTTCTTC. The encoded protein is CASSSQPRGVNEQFF. Combining the CDR3 with reference TRBV7-2 and TRBJ2-1 gives the whole variable domain GAGVSQSPSNKVTEKGKDVELRCDPISGHTALYWYRQSLGQGLEFLIYFQGNSAPDKSGLPSDRFSAERTGGSVSTLTIQRTQQEDSAVYLCASSSQPRGVNEQFFGPGTRLTVL.

Remarks on this clone: Other DNA sequences in this specimen translate into the identical CDR3. This rearrangement joins TRBV7-9 to TRBJ2-7; D is possibly TRBD2 (6 bases). Germline V gives CDR1 SEHNR, CDR2 FQNEAQ (reference sequence). V was trimmed by 5 bases and J by 1 base, leaving 9 bases between them. The CDR3 spans 13 residues. The DNA for the CDR3 is TGTGCCAGCAGCCCCGGGGGATCCTACGAGCAGTACTTC. This encodes CASSPGGSYEQYF.

V gene TRBV7-2 combines with J gene TRBJ1-6, with a tentative D call TRBD1 (5 bases). CDR1 is SGHTA and CDR2 is FQGNSA in the germline V gene. The CDR3 loop spans 14 amino acids. The V end lost 4 bases, the J end lost 10 bases, and 14 bases lay between the germline ends. The CDR3 reads CASSWGREVSPLHF. The CDR3 nucleotides read TGTGCCAGCAGCTGGGGCAGGGAAGTCTCACCCCTCCACTTT. The whole variable domain, filled in from reference TRBV7-2 and TRBJ1-6, reads GAGVSQSPSNKVTEKGKDVELRCDPISGHTALYWYRQSLGQGLEFLIYFQGNSAPDKSGLPSDRFSAERTGGSVSTLTIQRTQQEDSAVYLCASSWGREVSPLHFGNGTRLTVT.

The chain recombines TRBV14 with TRBJ2-3; D perhaps matches TRBD1 (5 bases). Looked up from germline, CDR1 is SGHDN and CDR2 is FVKESK. The CDR3 totals 13 residues. The germline V and J ends were trimmed by 8 bases and 6 bases, with 15 bases remaining between them. As DNA, the CDR3 is TGTGCCAGCGCGCTCCAGGGTGCCGATACGCAGTATTTT. Translated: CASALQGADTQYF.

This chain links TRBV7-2 with TRBJ2-6; D remains unclear. This CDR3 spans 16 amino acids. Germline CDR1 is SGHTA and CDR2 is FQGNSA. V dropped 5 bases and J dropped 4 bases, with 15 bases sitting between them. Here the CDR3 reads CASSLTPSAGANVLTF. DNA for the CDR3: TGTGCCAGCAGCCTGACACCCTCGGCAGGGGCCAACGTCCTGACTTTC.

This chain links TRBV6-2 or TRBV6-3 with TRBJ2-7, with 11 bases identical to TRBD1. There are 14 residues in the CDR3. J lost 5 bases, V lost 5 bases, and 5 bases had no gene match. Per germline, CDR1 MNHEY and CDR2 SVGEGT. The CDR3 nucleotides read TGTGCCAGCAGTCCCGGGACAGGGGGGAACGAGCAGTACTTC. Its translation: CASSPGTGGNEQYF.

This chain links TRBV28 with TRBJ2-7, with 8 bases that match TRBD1. The CDR3 length is 15 residues. The ends lost 7 bases at V and 3 bases at J; junction bases unmatched: 11. From germline, CDR1 is MDHEN and CDR2 SYDVKM. The CDR3 sequence: CASTGRRTGLYEQYF. The CDR3 DNA is TGTGCCAGCACCGGACGGAGGACAGGGCTCTACGAGCAGTACTTC.

The V call is TRBV3-1 (or the pseudogene TRBV3-2), the J call TRBJ2-1, with 12 bases matching TRBD2. J lost 3 bases, V lost 5 bases, and 2 bases had no gene match. Germline loops: CDR1 LGHDT, CDR2 YNNKEL (reference sequence). The CDR3 totals 15 residues. The CDR3 DNA is TGTGCCAGCAGCGCTAGCGGGAGGGTCTACAATGAGCAGTTCTTC. Amino acids: CASSASGRVYNEQFF.